The 9 T cell receptor beta chains below were found in one sample sequenced in a study of early T cells in non-severe SARS-CoV-2 infection. TCRdb re-analysed the 5' RACE reads in MiXCR, keeping a single row per CDR3 protein. The sample includes around 35,000 distinct CDR3 sequences, 4.5% to 6% of them seen just once. Sequenced input: whole blood. Receptor source: an adult who was a healthcare worker with PCR-confirmed SARS-CoV-2 infection or an uninfected control (not recorded which).

This clonotype appeared a few times. The chain carries TRBV11-1 and TRBJ2-7, with D possibly being TRBD2 (6 bases). The CDR3 runs 16 residues. V lost 3 bases, J lost 2 bases, and 17 bases lay in between. Germline V lookup: CDR1 SGHAT, CDR2 FQDESV (reference sequence). The CDR3, as DNA: TGTGCCAGCAGCTTCCAGCGCGGGGTCGACCCCTACGAGCAGTACTTC. Its protein product is CASSFQRGVDPYEQYF.

This clonotype was seen at least ten times. The chain recombines TRBV7-9 with TRBJ2-3; D is possibly TRBD2 (6 bases). Germline-derived CDR1 and CDR2 are SEHNR and FQNEAQ (reference sequence). Between the trimmed V and J ends, which lost 6 bases and 2 bases, there was a span of 21 bases. This CDR3 has 17 residues. The CDR3 sequence: CASSPYAGLADTDTQYF. CDR3 DNA sequence: TGTGCCAGCAGTCCATATGCGGGGCTAGCCGACACAGATACGCAGTATTTT.

With respect to this clonotype: This could be a read error, since a much larger clone is one nucleotide away. The DNA for the CDR3 is TGTGTCATCGCACAGGGAGATACGCAGTATTTT. Residues: CVIAQGDTQYF. The gene calls are TRBV24-1 and TRBJ2-3; maybe TRBD1 (6 bases). The CDR3 consists of 11 residues. In germline, CDR1 is KGHDR, CDR2 SFDVKD.

This clonotype showed up many times. V and J are TRBV11-2 and TRBJ2-1; D is undetermined. Between the trimmed V and J ends, which lost 2 bases and 8 bases, there was a span of 4 bases. This CDR3 region has 11 residues. Per the germline V gene, CDR1 is SGHAT and CDR2 is FQNNGV. The CDR3 nucleotides are TGTGCCAGCAGCTTAACTTATGAGCAGTTCTTC. Amino acids: CASSLTYEQFF. Complete variable domain (other parts from reference TRBV11-2 and TRBJ2-1): EAGVAQSPRYKIIEKRQSVAFWCNPISGHATLYWYQQILGQGPKLLIQFQNNGVVDDSQLPKDRFSAERLKGVDSTLKIQPAKLEDSAVYLCASSLTYEQFFGPGTRLTVL.

This clonotype was counted ten times or more. CDR3 in DNA: TGTGCCAGCAGAGTACAGGGGGCGGGGATGAATCAGCCCCAGCATTTT. Protein product: CASRVQGAGMNQPQHF. The J gene is TRBJ1-5, the V gene TRBV2; 9 bases match TRBD1. The CDR3 is made up of 16 amino acids. The V gene's germline CDR1 is SNHLY and CDR2 FYNNEI. The V gene end was trimmed by 6 bases and the J gene end by 4 bases; junction bases not matched to a gene: 10.

In its sample, this clonotype was seen many times. The chain joins TRBV11-2 to TRBJ2-7; perhaps TRBD1 as D (5 bases). V gave up 0 bases and J gave up 3 bases, with 12 bases separating them. CDR1 and CDR2 (germline): SGHAT, FQNNGV. This CDR3 is 15 amino acids long. CDR3 coding DNA: TGTGCCAGCAGCTTAGACGTGGGGCCCGGCTACGAGCAGTACTTC. Its protein product is CASSLDVGPGYEQYF.

This clonotype was seen repeatedly, ten times or more. This chain connects TRBV7-2 to TRBJ2-5; no clear D. Trimming shortened V by 5 bases and J by 5 bases, and 12 bases separated the two germline ends. CDR1 is SGHTA, CDR2 FQGNSA, per germline. CDR3 length equals 13 residues. Here the CDR3 reads CASSKTLGETQYF. CDR3 nucleotides: TGTGCCAGCAGCAAGACCCTGGGGGAGACCCAGTACTTC. Using reference TRBV7-2 and TRBJ2-5 for the parts outside the CDR3, the full variable domain is GAGVSQSPSNKVTEKGKDVELRCDPISGHTALYWYRQSLGQGLEFLIYFQGNSAPDKSGLPSDRFSAERTGGSVSTLTIQRTQQEDSAVYLCASSKTLGETQYFGPGTRLLVL.

The chain uses TRBV28 and TRBJ2-5; D gene uncertain. This CDR3 has 15 amino acids. V was shortened by 9 bases and J by 4 bases, with 21 bases between the two germline ends. Germline CDR1 MDHEN, CDR2 SYDVKM. DNA for the CDR3: TGTGCCAGTATCTCGGAAGCCCGCCTGCGAGAGACCCAGTACTTC. Encoded protein: CASISEARLRETQYF.

This clonotype was seen at least ten times. CDR3 in DNA: TGTGCCAGCAGCGTAGCTACGGCTAGCGGGAGGGATACGCAGTATTTT. This gives the protein CASSVATASGRDTQYF. This chain uses TRBV9 with TRBJ2-3; TRBD2 matches at 11 bases. Unmatched junction bases numbered 6, after V lost 0 bases and J lost 6 bases. The CDR3 covers 16 residues. Germline CDR1 SGDLS, CDR2 YYNGEE.